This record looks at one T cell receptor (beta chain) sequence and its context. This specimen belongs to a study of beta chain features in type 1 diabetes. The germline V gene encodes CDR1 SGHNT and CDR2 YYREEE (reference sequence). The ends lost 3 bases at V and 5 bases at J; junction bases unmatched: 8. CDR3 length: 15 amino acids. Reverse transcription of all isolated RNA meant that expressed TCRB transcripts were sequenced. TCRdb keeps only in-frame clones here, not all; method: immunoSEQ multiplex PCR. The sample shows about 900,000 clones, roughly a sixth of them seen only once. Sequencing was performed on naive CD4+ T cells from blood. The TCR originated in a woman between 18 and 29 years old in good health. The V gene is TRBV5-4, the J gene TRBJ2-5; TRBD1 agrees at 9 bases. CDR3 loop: CASSYQQGAGETQYF. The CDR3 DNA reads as TGTGCCAGCAGCTACCAACAGGGGGCAGGGGAGACCCAGTACTTC.